One and the same sample provided the 19 T cell receptor beta chains below, sequenced in a study of cytomegalovirus exposure and HLA in healthy donors. PCR involved 60 Vbeta and 13 Jbeta primers. TCRdb keeps only in-frame clones here, not all; method: immunoSEQ multiplex PCR. The table lists over 90,000 clones, around four fifths of them singletons. Material for sequencing was PBMCs. The source is a man aged 40-50 years in good health and CMV-seronegative.

The chain combines TRBV9 with TRBJ1-1; D not resolved. V was shortened by 1 base and J by 1 base, with 8 bases between the two germline ends. This CDR3 region has 14 residues. Germline assignment: CDR1 SGDLS and CDR2 YYNGEE. This CDR3 is CASSVSLGNTEAFF. As DNA, the CDR3 is TGTGCCAGCAGCGTATCGCTCGGGAACACTGAAGCTTTCTTT.

Here the CDR3 DNA reads TGTGCCAGCAGCTTAGCAGGGAGCAGAAACACCATATATTTT. Its translation is CASSLAGSRNTIYF. The chain has TRBV7-9 and TRBJ1-3; unclear D gene. The germline V and J ends were trimmed by 0 bases and 5 bases, with 8 bases remaining between them. CDR3 length equals 14 residues. Looked up from germline, CDR1 is SEHNR and CDR2 is FQNEAQ (reference sequence).

The gene calls are TRBV6-6 and TRBJ2-7; 11 nucleotides match TRBD2. V lost 8 bases, J lost 3 bases, and 6 bases stayed unmatched. The germline V gene encodes CDR1 MNHNY and CDR2 SVGAGI (reference sequence). CDR3 length: 14 residues. CDR3 sequence reads: CASRSGTSGYEQYF. CDR3 bases: TGTGCCAGCCGTTCCGGGACTAGCGGCTACGAGCAGTACTTC.

This clone was detected once. The J gene is TRBJ1-5, the V gene TRBV7-9; 7 positions agree with TRBD1. CDR1 and CDR2 (germline): SEHNR, FQNEAQ (reference sequence). This CDR3 spans 13 amino acids. V lost 9 bases and J lost 7; bases outside the gene matches: 9. CDR3 DNA: TGTGCCAGGGTGACAGGGAACGAACAGCCCCAGCATTTT. Its translation is CARVTGNEQPQHF.

The J gene is TRBJ1-4, the V gene TRBV19; 8 positions agree with TRBD1. This CDR3 spans 14 amino acids. J lost 10 bases, V lost 6 bases, and 10 bases had no gene match. From germline, CDR1 is LNHDA and CDR2 SQIVND (reference sequence). CDR3 in DNA: TGTGCCAGTAGGCCCGGACAGGGAGAACGAAAACTGTTTTTT. Protein: CASRPGQGERKLFF.

The chain joins TRBV5-6 to TRBJ2-3; 7 bases fit TRBD1. Germline loops: CDR1 SGHDT, CDR2 YYEEEE. V was clipped by 1 base and J by 6 bases; unmatched bases: 5. The CDR3 length is 14 residues. The CDR3 bases are TGTGCCAGCAGCTTGACAGGGGTTAGGGATACGCAGTATTTT. Translated: CASSLTGVRDTQYF.

The chain is built from TRBV11-2 and TRBJ1-1; D is possibly TRBD1 (6 bases). V was pared by 1 base and J by 0 bases, with 12 bases between. The germline V gene has CDR1 SGHAT and CDR2 FQNNGV. This CDR3 has 16 amino acids. CDR3 sequence reads: CASSLAQGSLNTEAFF. The CDR3 DNA reads TGTGCCAGCAGCTTAGCACAGGGATCTCTGAACACTGAAGCTTTCTTT.

The chain couples TRBV19 to TRBJ2-1, with 9 nucleotides matching TRBD1. Germline V gene sequence: CDR1 LNHDA, CDR2 SQIVND (reference sequence). This CDR3 region has 16 residues. With 5 bases clipped from V and 4 bases from J, the junction kept 9 bases outside the gene matches. DNA for the CDR3: TGTGCCAGTAGTCACAGGGGGCCCAAGCCATACAATGAGCAGTTCTTC. Translated, it gives CASSHRGPKPYNEQFF.

The CDR3 DNA reads as TGTGCCAGTAGTAGACAGAGTACGGGAAACACCATATATTTT. This encodes CASSRQSTGNTIYF. V and J are TRBV19 and TRBJ1-3; possibly TRBD1 for D (5 bases). Germline V gives CDR1 LNHDA, CDR2 SQIVND (reference sequence). V was trimmed by 4 bases and J by 4 bases, leaving 11 bases between them. CDR3 length: 14 amino acids.

The CDR3 spells CASSFGVLETQYF. CDR3 in DNA: TGTGCCAGCAGTTTCGGGGTTCTGGAGACCCAGTACTTC. This sequence joins TRBV27 and TRBJ2-5; D is possibly TRBD2 (5 bases). The CDR3 is 13 residues long. V was pared by 3 bases and J by 5 bases, with 10 bases between. Germline assignment: CDR1 MNHEY and CDR2 SMNVEV (reference sequence).

Only one count was recorded for this clone. V is TRBV6-6 and J is TRBJ2-1; D is perhaps TRBD2 (5 bases). V lost 10 bases, J lost 6 bases, and 16 bases lay in between. The CDR3 has 13 amino acids. Germline CDR1 is MNHNY and CDR2 is SVGAGI (reference sequence). CDR3 coding DNA: TGTGCCACCGGCCTAGCAAACAGCAATGAGCAGTTCTTC. It translates to CATGLANSNEQFF.

The chain links TRBV6-1 to TRBJ2-3; 12 bases agree with TRBD1. The CDR3 loop spans 16 amino acids. Germline trimming cut 4 bases from V and 3 bases from J; bases unmatched to any gene: 5. The germline gives CDR1 MNHNS, CDR2 SASEGT. For the CDR3, the DNA is TGTGCCAGCAGTGCCCGGGACAGGGGGCTTACAGATACGCAGTATTTT. Encoded protein: CASSARDRGLTDTQYF.

The rearrangement links TRBV5-1 to TRBJ2-7, with TRBD2 identical over 7 bases. CDR3 length equals 15 residues. Germline values: CDR1 SGHRS, CDR2 YFSETQ. Losses at the gene ends were 1 base for V and 5 bases for J; bases not matched to a gene: 9. Written as DNA, the CDR3 is TGCGCCAGCAGCTTGAGCGGGGACCTACTGAACGAGCAGTACTTC. Its translation: CASSLSGDLLNEQYF. The variable domain in full, completed from reference TRBV5-1 and TRBJ2-7, reads KAGVTQTPRYLIKTRGQQVTLSCSPISGHRSVSWYQQTPGQGLQFLFEYFSETQRNKGNFPGRFSGRQFSNSRSEMNVSTLELGDSALYLCASSLSGDLLNEQYFGPGTRLTVT.

The chain has TRBV7-6 and TRBJ1-1; D not certain. CDR3 length equals 15 residues. Germline V lookup: CDR1 SGHVS, CDR2 FNYEAQ. The V end lost 2 bases, the J end lost 1 base, and 11 bases lay between the germline ends. CDR3 DNA sequence: TGTGCCAGCAGCTTAAATAACAGACCGAACACTGAAGCTTTCTTT. Translated: CASSLNNRPNTEAFF.

The rearrangement joins TRBV6-5 to TRBJ2-3, with TRBD2 identical over 8 bases. There are 15 residues in the CDR3. The trim removed 6 bases at V and 1 base at J, leaving 6 bases unmatched. Germline V gene sequence: CDR1 MNHEY, CDR2 SVGAGI. The CDR3 region is CASRVGSGGTDTQYF. The CDR3 bases are TGTGCCAGCAGGGTCGGTAGCGGGGGCACAGATACGCAGTATTTT.

This clone was picked up a small number of times. One end of the junction varies from germline; a read error may be responsible. This chain connects TRBV7-7 to TRBJ1-4; 8 bases fit TRBD1. Germline V lookup: CDR1 SSHAT, CDR2 FNYEAQ (reference sequence). The CDR3 is made up of 18 amino acids. The DNA for the CDR3 is TGTGCTAGCAGCTTATGCACTCGGGCAGGGGGCATGGATGAAAAACTGTTTTTT. Translation: CASSLCTRAGGMDEKLFF.

The genes are TRBV11-1 and TRBJ2-5; TRBD2 matches at 12 bases. V was pared by 5 bases and J by 0 bases, with 4 bases of the junction left unmatched. In germline, CDR1 is SGHAT, CDR2 FQDESV (reference sequence). The length of the CDR3 is 16 residues. CDR3 loop: CASSLWTSGNQETQYF. The CDR3 DNA reads TGTGCCAGCAGCCTATGGACTAGCGGGAACCAAGAGACCCAGTACTTC.

This sequence joins TRBV15 and TRBJ2-7; weak D call: TRBD1 (6 bases). CDR3 size: 15 residues. V was clipped by 7 bases and J by 5 bases, with 21 bases between them. Germline V gene lookup returns CDR1 LNHNV and CDR2 YYDKDF (reference sequence). CDR3 sequence reads: CATNEAGTSNDEQYF. The CDR3 region has the DNA TGTGCCACCAACGAAGCCGGGACAAGCAACGACGAGCAGTACTTC.

The V call is TRBV7-8, the J call TRBJ2-1, with 8 bases lining up with TRBD2. The CDR3 covers 15 residues. Germline CDR1 reads SGHVS; CDR2 reads FQNEAQ. V was pared by 6 bases and J by 3 bases, with 7 bases of the junction left unmatched. The CDR3 is CASRPAGGLYNEQFF. CDR3 nucleotides: TGTGCCAGCAGGCCTGCGGGGGGCCTCTACAATGAGCAGTTCTTC.